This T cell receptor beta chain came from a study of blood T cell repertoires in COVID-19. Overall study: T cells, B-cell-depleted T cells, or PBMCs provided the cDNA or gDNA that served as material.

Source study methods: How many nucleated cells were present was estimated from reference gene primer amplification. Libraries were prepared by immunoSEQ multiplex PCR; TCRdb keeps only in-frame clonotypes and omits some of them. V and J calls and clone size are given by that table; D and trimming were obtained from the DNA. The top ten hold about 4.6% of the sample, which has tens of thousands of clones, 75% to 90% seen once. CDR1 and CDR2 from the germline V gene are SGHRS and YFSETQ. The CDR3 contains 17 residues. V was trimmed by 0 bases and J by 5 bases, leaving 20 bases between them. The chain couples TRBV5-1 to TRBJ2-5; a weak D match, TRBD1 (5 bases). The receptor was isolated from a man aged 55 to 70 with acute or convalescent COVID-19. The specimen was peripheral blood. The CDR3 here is CASSLGRSPGFGETQYF. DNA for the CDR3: TGCGCCAGCAGCTTGGGTAGGTCCCCAGGGTTTGGGGAGACCCAGTACTTC.